This T cell receptor (beta chain) derives from a study of OX40 agonist ivuxolimab in advanced cancers. Study-wide context: Ivuxolimab was an agonistic, fully human IgG2 monoclonal antibody directed against OX40 (CD134), a costimulatory receptor. Intravenous ivuxolimab was administered to patients every 2 weeks at six dose levels: 0.01, 0.1, 0.3, 1.5, 3 and 10 mg/kg. Of the 50 to 55 patients in dose escalation, around 19 had hepatocellular carcinoma, about 15 had melanoma, 9 had renal cell carcinoma and 9 had head and neck cancer. A male proportion of roughly 80% and a mean age of roughly 58 years, ranging from 23 to 79, were recorded for the dose-escalation cohort. Prior anti-PD-1, anti-PD-L1 or anti-CTLA-4 therapy was permitted, and checkpoint inhibitors had been received by 40% to 50% of dose-escalation patients. Three dose-escalation patients achieved partial responses, one with hepatocellular carcinoma and two with cutaneous melanoma. The purpose of peripheral TCRbeta sequencing was to test whether ivuxolimab changed TCR sequence diversity and led to clonal T-cell expansion. The paper covers the monotherapy dose-escalation part of the phase I ivuxolimab trial, which included N ≈ 50 patients.

The study at large found these results: Low levels of normalized T-cell clonal expansion were also seen in some patients who did not respond. In the 0.1-3.0 mg/kg groups, partial responders had among the lowest normalized peripheral clonal expansion, particularly in CD8+ T cells. At doses of 0.1 to 3.0 mg/kg, clonal expansion of both CD4+ and CD8+ T cells in blood was seen between baseline and week 6. Antigen specificity was not determined for the clonally expanded peripheral T cells. On average, CD8+ T cells showed more expanded clones than CD4+ T cells after ivuxolimab.

Patients with autoimmune disease history or receiving systemic immunosuppression were excluded from the trial. Peripheral blood for TCR sequencing was collected from all dose cohorts at baseline, on cycle 4 day 1, and on cycle 7 day 1. Samples were obtained from an open-label, multicenter, first-in-human phase I dose-escalation trial of ivuxolimab. Adults with locally advanced or metastatic head and neck squamous cell, hepatocellular, melanoma or renal cell carcinoma were enrolled in the trial. Before TCR sequencing, CD4+ and CD8+ T cells were separately sorted from peripheral blood. Including the terminal cysteine and phenylalanine, the CDR3 comprises 13 residues. The read is trimmed to its CDR3 DNA, 39 bases read in frame from base 1. CDR1 and CDR2 are drawn from the germline V gene: SNHLY, FYNNEI. Ends trimmed: V by 4 bases, J by 4 bases; bases unmatched to a gene: 3. This clone was recorded only once. The antigen it recognizes is unknown. The sample holds no much larger clone one base away, and base qualities are not on file.

Genomic DNA was extracted from sorted cells for sequencing of the TCRbeta CDR3 region. The immunoSEQ Assay was used for sequencing of TCRbeta CDR3 regions. In TCRdb, the immuneACCESS table is reduced to in-frame sequences with V and J assigned. These tables do not hold every clone; where another copy was compared, an unresolved V gene accounts for under half, and the others remain unexplained. In all, the sample holds about 60,000 clones, and 86% of those were seen once. The top ten clones comprise about 1.1% of the sample. The source was CD4+ or CD8+ T cells sorted from blood, collected in a trial of the OX40 agonist ivuxolimab. This chain is built from TRBV2 and TRBJ1-2, with 7 junctional bases fitting TRBD1. The clonotype comes from an adult with an advanced solid tumor such as melanoma, head and neck, liver or kidney cancer. CDR3 reads: CASSGDSSYGYTF. In nucleotide form, the sequence is TGTGCCAGCAGTGGGGACAGCAGCTATGGCTACACCTTC.